The clone carrying this T cell receptor (beta chain) has only one observation. Its antigen is unknown. This entry is derived from a study of regulatory dendritic cells for organ transplantation. Generated by immunoSEQ multiplex PCR, the TCRdb table keeps only in-frame clones and is missing some. This repertoire shows 15,000 to 20,000 clones, around 85% found once; its top ten account for approximately 3.3%. Between the trimmed V and J ends, which lost 3 bases and 0 bases, there was a span of 15 bases. CDR1 is SGHTA and CDR2 is FQGNSA in the germline V gene. This CDR3 region has 17 residues. Notes on the study in general: Memory CD8+ clonal expansion seemed more limited with regulatory than mature dendritic cells. Memory CD8+ T cells were the most oligoclonal; naive cells were highly diverse.

Sorted T cells were CFSE-labeled and cultured less than 6 days with allogeneic regulatory or mature dendritic cells at 1:10. Sequencing was carried out using memory CD4+ T cells from blood cultured with regulatory dendritic cells. Subset defined: CD45RO+ memory T cells. This receptor was obtained from a human donor in good health. The chain is built from TRBV7-2 and TRBJ1-3; weak D call: TRBD1 (5 bases). The CDR3 bases are TGTGCCAGCAGCTTTTCCGGGACCCCGGCCTCTGGAAACACCATATATTTT. Protein sequence: CASSFSGTPASGNTIYF. Full variable domain (missing parts from reference TRBV7-2 and TRBJ1-3): GAGVSQSPSNKVTEKGKDVELRCDPISGHTALYWYRQSLGQGLEFLIYFQGNSAPDKSGLPSDRFSAERTGGSVSTLTIQRTQQEDSAVYLCASSFSGTPASGNTIYFGEGSWLTVV.